A single sample is the source of the 22 T cell receptor beta chains below, sequenced in a study of regulatory T cells in long-lasting Graves disease. Arm-PCR of CDR3 regions and iRepertoire HTBI primers were used to build TCR beta libraries. TCRdb reprocessed the multiplex PCR reads via MiXCR and lists one record per CDR3 protein. The sample records 350,000 to 500,000 distinct CDR3 sequences, about 16% being singletons. The time point: newly diagnosed GD, antithyroid drugs for less than 3 months. PBMC RNA served as the TCR library source. These same data were also listed under a study on T cells in Graves' hyperthyroidism and ophthalmopathy.

Sample: peripheral blood mononuclear cells (PBMCs), taken at new diagnosis, from a patient treated with antithyroid drugs. The source is a woman between 18 and 30 years old with Graves disease.

This clonotype was observed a few times. This rearrangement joins TRBV20-1 to TRBJ2-1; perhaps TRBD2 as D (5 bases). The CDR3 consists of 16 residues. V shed 3 bases and J shed 7 bases, with 22 bases lying between them. CDR1 is DFQATT, CDR2 SNEGSKA, per germline (reference sequence). CDR3 DNA: TGCAGTGCTAGTATTCTGGACCATGCGTGGAGGAATGAGCAGTTCTTC. It specifies CSASILDHAWRNEQFF.

This clonotype was counted only a few times. The chain recombines TRBV27 with TRBJ2-2; 11 nucleotides match TRBD2. V shed 4 bases and J 2 bases; nucleotides not matched to a gene: 6. The CDR3 is made up of 17 amino acids. Germline values: CDR1 MNHEY, CDR2 SMNVEV (reference sequence). The CDR3 DNA follows: TGTGCCAGCAGTTCCCGACTAGCGGGGATTAACACCGGGGAGCTGTTTTTT. As protein: CASSSRLAGINTGELFF.

The chain carries TRBV10-2 and TRBJ1-1; tentative D call: TRBD1 (6 bases). The CDR3 sequence is 14 residues long. With 2 bases removed from V and 7 bases from J, the gap between germline ends came to 14 bases. From germline, CDR1 is WSHSY and CDR2 SAAADI. The CDR3 DNA follows: TGCGCCAGCAGTGAGATGGGGGGCGGAGGTGAAGCTTTCTTT. This translates into CASSEMGGGGEAFF.

The chain joins TRBV6-1 to TRBJ2-2, with D hard to call. V shed 7 bases and J shed 0 bases, with 9 bases lying between them. Germline V gene lookup returns CDR1 MNHNS and CDR2 SASEGT. CDR3 length: 14 amino acids. The CDR3 sequence is CASIMTANTGELFF. CDR3 nucleotides: TGTGCCAGCATCATGACGGCGAACACCGGGGAGCTGTTTTTT.

This clonotype was seen more than once but under ten times. Compared with germline, one end of the junction differs, possibly owing to a read error. This sequence joins TRBV4-1 and TRBJ1-3; D uncertain. The CDR3 contains 16 residues. Germline V CDR1 and CDR2: MGHRA, YSYEKL. Written as DNA, the CDR3 is TGTGCCAGCAGCCAAGATCTGGGGATGACTGGAAACACCATATATTTT. This gives the protein CASSQDLGMTGNTIYF.

This chain links TRBV28 with TRBJ1-1; TRBD1 might be the D (5 bases). The CDR3 extends over 14 amino acids. CDR1 is MDHEN and CDR2 is SYDVKM in the germline V gene. Trimming removed 5 bases at V and 4 bases at J, with 14 bases between. CDR3 loop: CASSPTGGGTEAFF. In DNA, the CDR3 is TGTGCCAGCAGTCCTACTGGGGGAGGCACTGAAGCTTTCTTT. Looking up the rest from reference TRBV28 and TRBJ1-1 gives the full variable domain: DVKVTQSSRYLVKRTGEKVFLECVQDMDHENMFWYRQDPGLGLRLIYFSYDVKMKEKGDIPEGYSVSREKKERFSLILESASTNQTSMYLCASSPTGGGTEAFFGQGTRLTVV.

As concerns this clonotype: This may be a read error, as it is one base from a much larger clone. The chain has TRBV28 and TRBJ2-1, with 9 bases aligning to TRBD1. From germline, CDR1 is MDHEN and CDR2 SYDVKM. This CDR3 spans 15 amino acids. The V gene end was trimmed by 6 bases and the J gene end by 10 bases; junction bases not matched to a gene: 13. CDR3 coding DNA: TGTGCCAGCAGCCATCTCGGGACAGGGAACTACGAGCAGTTCTTC. It translates to CASSHLGTGNYEQFF.

With respect to this clonotype: A read error may explain this, as a much larger clone is one base away. The genes are TRBV6-9 and TRBJ2-7; 7 nucleotides match TRBD1. CDR3 length: 16 residues. The V and J ends lost 3 bases and 0 bases, in that order; junction bases with no gene match: 8. Germline CDR1 MNHGY, CDR2 SVAAGI. The CDR3 nucleotides are TGTGCCAGCAGTTACTCTCGGACAGGTACCTCCTACGAGCAGTACTTC. Translation gives CASSYSRTGTSYEQYF.

This clonotype showed up many times. The genes are TRBV10-2 and TRBJ2-1; no reliable D call. This CDR3 region has 14 residues. Per the germline V gene, CDR1 is WSHSY and CDR2 is SAAADI. The ends were cut back, 6 bases at V and 3 bases at J, with 12 bases in the middle. This CDR3 reads CASRIRPDYNEQFF. The DNA of the CDR3 is TGCGCCAGCAGGATCCGGCCCGACTACAATGAGCAGTTCTTC.

The sample holds a few counts of this clonotype. The chain uses TRBV3-1 and TRBJ1-2; D might be TRBD1 (5 bases). The CDR3 length is 16 residues. The V gene lost 0 bases and the J gene lost 5 bases, with 16 bases spanning the gap. The germline gives CDR1 LGHDT, CDR2 YNNKEL (reference sequence). The CDR3 reads CASSQDAYEGRYGYTF. The CDR3 bases are TGTGCCAGCAGCCAAGATGCGTATGAGGGGAGATATGGCTACACCTTC. The full variable domain, with the rest looked up from reference TRBV3-1 and TRBJ1-2, is DTAVSQTPKYLVTQMGNDKSIKCEQNLGHDTMYWYKQDSKKFLKIMFSYNNKELIINETVPNRFSPKSPDKAHLNLHINSLELGDSAVYFCASSQDAYEGRYGYTFGSGTRLTVV.

This clonotype occurred many times. The chain links TRBV9 to TRBJ2-3, with 10 positions matching TRBD2. V was clipped by 2 bases and J by 5 bases; unmatched bases: 5. The CDR3 consists of 15 residues. Looked up from germline, CDR1 is SGDLS and CDR2 is YYNGEE. CDR3 in amino acids: CASSVGAGGQDTQYF. DNA for the CDR3: TGTGCCAGCAGCGTCGGAGCGGGAGGGCAAGATACGCAGTATTTT. The entire variable domain, with the rest obtained from reference TRBV9 and TRBJ2-3, is as follows: DSGVTQTPKHLITATGQRVTLRCSPRSGDLSVYWYQQSLDQGLQFLIQYYNGEERAKGNILERFSAQQFPDLHSELNLSSLELGDSALYFCASSVGAGGQDTQYFGPGTRLTVL.

This clonotype came up many times. V usage is TRBV7-8 and J usage is TRBJ2-5; 8 nucleotides match TRBD2. Germline V CDR1 and CDR2: SGHVS, FQNEAQ. The CDR3 runs to 14 residues. V shed 5 bases and J 5 bases; nucleotides not matched to a gene: 7. This CDR3 reads CASSPGGLGETQYF. CDR3 nucleotide sequence: TGTGCCAGCAGCCCGGGGGGGCTGGGGGAGACCCAGTACTTC.

This clonotype was counted between two and nine times. The chain recombines TRBV7-2 with TRBJ2-7, with 7 positions matching TRBD1. CDR1 is SGHTA, CDR2 FQGNSA, per germline. The CDR3 sequence is 15 residues long. V gave up 5 bases and J gave up 3 bases; unmatched junction bases: 10. CDR3 nucleotides: TGTGCCAGCAGCCCCCCCGGGACAGCACTCTACGAGCAGTACTTC. Its protein product is CASSPPGTALYEQYF.

V gene TRBV7-2 combines with J gene TRBJ1-5; weak D call: TRBD1 (5 bases). Germline V gene lookup returns CDR1 SGHTA and CDR2 FQGNSA. V was trimmed by 1 base and J by 9 bases, leaving 16 bases between them. This CDR3 contains 15 residues. CDR3 coding DNA: TGTGCCAGCAGCTTAGATCAGGGCTCTCAATCGCCCCAGCATTTT. It yields the protein CASSLDQGSQSPQHF.

The chain employs TRBV11-3 and TRBJ2-3; 10 bases line up with TRBD2. After removal of 7 bases from V and 5 bases from J, the junction contained 9 bases not matched to a gene. The CDR3 covers 15 residues. CDR1 is SGHNT, CDR2 YENEEA, per germline. CDR3 loop: CASKGLAVEVDTQYF. CDR3 nucleotide sequence: TGTGCCAGCAAAGGACTAGCGGTAGAGGTAGATACGCAGTATTTT.

A remark on this clonotype: A much larger clone lies one base from this, so it may be a read error. The chain uses TRBV28 and TRBJ1-2; 7 bases are a match to TRBD1. V lost 6 bases, J lost 4 bases, and 5 bases stayed unmatched. The CDR3 is made up of 13 amino acids. Looked up from germline, CDR1 is MDHEN and CDR2 is SYDVKM. The CDR3 spells CASSLGQPYGYTF. The CDR3 DNA is TGTGCCAGCAGCCTGGGACAGCCCTATGGCTACACCTTC.

This clonotype was seen at least ten times. The J gene is TRBJ2-1, the V gene TRBV12-3 or TRBV12-4; D not certain. This CDR3 is 13 amino acids long. Trimming left V 1 base short and J 3 bases short, with 4 bases between. CDR3 protein: CASSLEVYNEQFF. The CDR3 nucleotides are TGTGCCAGCAGTTTAGAGGTCTACAATGAGCAGTTCTTC.

This clonotype was found many times. J is TRBJ2-3 and V is TRBV18; D unresolved. V dropped 8 bases and J dropped 3 bases, with 12 bases sitting between them. From germline, CDR1 is KGHSH and CDR2 LQKENI. The CDR3 runs to 13 residues. The chain's CDR3 is CASSPPSTDTQYF. The DNA of the CDR3 is TGTGCCAGCAGTCCTCCGAGTACAGATACGCAGTATTTT. Full variable domain (remainder filled in from reference TRBV18 and TRBJ2-3): NAGVMQNPRHLVRRRGQEARLRCSPMKGHSHVYWYRQLPEEGLKFMVYLQKENIIDESGMPKERFSAEFPKEGPSILRIQQVVRGDSAAYFCASSPPSTDTQYFGPGTRLTVL.

This clonotype appeared many times. The rearrangement joins TRBV12-3 or TRBV12-4 to TRBJ2-5; D is unresolved. This CDR3 contains 12 residues. V lost 4 bases, J lost 6 bases, and 9 bases lay in between. CDR3 sequence: CASSSDIKTQYF. CDR3 DNA: TGTGCCAGCAGTTCCGATATTAAGACCCAGTACTTC.

This clonotype was recorded at least ten times. A read error may produce the germline difference seen at one junction end. In nucleotides, the CDR3 is TGTGCCAGCAGTTACTCCAATGAGCAGTTCTTC. Encoded protein: CASSYSNEQFF. The V gene is TRBV5-1, the J gene TRBJ2-1; D unresolved. The CDR3 has 11 amino acids. The germline CDR1 and CDR2 sequences are SGHRS and YFSETQ.

For this clonotype: A much larger clone lies a single base off, so this may be a read error. This likely comes from a read error, as the CDR3 has no conserved phenylalanine or tryptophan at its end. The V call is TRBV6-1, the J call TRBJ2-7, with TRBD2 identical over 7 bases. J was trimmed by 5 bases and V by 2 bases; bases with no gene match: 9. The CDR3 has 15 amino acids. Germline V lookup: CDR1 MNHNS, CDR2 SASEGT. This CDR3 is CASSEIWLAADEQYL. In DNA form, the CDR3 reads TGTGCCAGCAGTGAAATATGGCTAGCGGCTGACGAGCAGTACCTC.

In this sample, this clonotype turned up many times. This chain links TRBV29-1 with TRBJ2-7, with D unclear. The germline V gene has CDR1 SQVTM and CDR2 ANQGSEA. The CDR3 loop spans 14 amino acids. Trimming took off 7 bases at V and 0 bases at J, with 16 bases between the two ends. The CDR3 DNA follows: TGCAGCGCCCAACCGGGCCTTAGCTCCTACGAGCAGTACTTC. Translation gives CSAQPGLSSYEQYF.